This record looks at one TCR beta chain sequence and its context. The source of the sample is a study of blood T cell repertoires in COVID-19. Study as a whole: From the United States, Italy and Spain came samples of acute and convalescent COVID-19. Sample material is recorded as cDNA or gDNA derived from T cells, B-cell-depleted T cells, or PBMCs.

Per the original data handling: Researchers report that nucleated cell counts were estimated from reference gene primer amplification. Sequencing was performed with immunoSEQ multiplex PCR; in TCRdb, only in-frame clones are kept and a portion is missing. V, J and clone size reflect that table, while D and trimming were determined from the DNA. The sample includes around 470,000 clones, approximately 89% of them seen just once. Patients from Seattle were sampled longitudinally, starting during active infection. V gave up 3 bases and J gave up 3 bases, with 9 bases separating them. CDR1 and CDR2 from the germline V gene are SNHLY and FYNNEI. This CDR3 comprises 13 residues.

This sequence was found in a man aged 18-30 years with COVID-19, enrolled during active disease. The chain joins TRBV2 to TRBJ2-7; D not resolved. Sequencing was carried out using peripheral blood. The DNA of the CDR3 is TGTGCCAGCAGTGAGGGTGGGCTCTACGAGCAGTACTTC. This gives the protein CASSEGGLYEQYF.